These 4 T cell receptor beta chains came from one sample sequenced in a study of OX40 agonist ivuxolimab in advanced cancers. TCRdb's table, derived via immunoSEQ multiplex PCR, lists solely in-frame clones and lacks some. The sample consists of roughly 72,000 clones, roughly nine tenths of them appearing once. The sample here was CD4+ or CD8+ T cells sorted from blood, taken in a trial of the OX40 agonist ivuxolimab. Receptors originate from an adult with an advanced solid tumor such as melanoma, head and neck, liver or kidney cancer.

The chain employs TRBV5-6 and TRBJ2-5, with D hard to call. Germline lookup yields CDR1 SGHDT and CDR2 YYEEEE. The germline V and J ends were trimmed by 4 bases and 0 bases, with 7 bases remaining between them. CDR3 size: 13 residues. Here the CDR3 DNA reads TGTGCCAGCAGCGCAACAGACCAAGAGACCCAGTACTTC. As protein: CASSATDQETQYF. The full variable domain, with the rest looked up from reference TRBV5-6 and TRBJ2-5, is DAGVTQSPTHLIKTRGQQVTLRCSPKSGHDTVSWYQQALGQGPQFIFQYYEEEERQRGNFPDRFSGHQFPNYSSELNVNALLLGDSALYLCASSATDQETQYFGPGTRLLVL.

The chain recombines TRBV7-2 with TRBJ1-2, with D perhaps TRBD1 (5 bases). CDR3 length: 14 amino acids. Trimming shortened V by 3 bases and J by 6 bases, and 14 bases separated the two germline ends. Germline CDR1 SGHTA, CDR2 FQGNSA. The CDR3 sequence: CASSFVVGGHGYTF. The DNA for the CDR3 is TGTGCCAGCAGCTTCGTGGTGGGGGGTCATGGCTACACCTTC.

Only one count was recorded for this clone. The chain carries TRBV2 and TRBJ2-5; D gene ambiguous. The J call is in doubt because the DNA end fits TRBJ2-7 better. This CDR3 has 15 residues. CDR1 SNHLY and CDR2 FYNNEI come from the germline V gene. For the CDR3, the DNA is TGTGCCAGCAGAGTATCCGGACGGATCTCCTACGAGCAGTACTTC. Residues: CASRVSGRISYEQYF.

The chain carries TRBV2 and TRBJ1-5; D not certain. Trimming stripped 10 bases from V and 6 bases from J, with 19 bases between. This CDR3 comprises 14 residues. The germline V gene encodes CDR1 SNHLY and CDR2 FYNNEI. The CDR3 is CATQPSFGSQPQHF. The CDR3 DNA sequence: TGTGCCACACAACCCTCTTTCGGCAGTCAGCCCCAGCATTTT.